Each of the 23 T cell receptor beta chains below was sequenced from the same sample in a study of T cell changes during pregnancy in multiple sclerosis. The method was immunoSEQ multiplex PCR; TCRdb's version includes in-frame clones alone and lacks a portion of them. This sample has some 80,000 clones; 90% to 95% occur once, and the top ten carry less than 0.15%. Sequencing was performed on CD4+ T cells from peripheral blood mononuclear cells, taken after pregnancy. All receptors derive from a female donor with multiple sclerosis, enrolled in a pregnancy study.

The chain is built from TRBV29-1 and TRBJ2-1; the match to TRBD2 covers 10 bases. The CDR3 runs to 14 residues. Per the germline V gene, CDR1 is SQVTM and CDR2 is ANQGSEA. Trimming at V came to 4 bases and at J to 3 bases, leaving 3 bases not matched to a gene. In nucleotides, the CDR3 is TGCAGCGTTGCTACTAGCGGGGACTACAATGAGCAGTTCTTC. Amino acids: CSVATSGDYNEQFF.

The rearrangement uses TRBV13 and TRBJ1-1, with D maybe TRBD1 (6 bases). The V gene's germline CDR1 is PRHDT and CDR2 FYEKMQ (reference sequence). This CDR3 is built from 14 residues. V was cut by 2 bases and J by 8 bases, with 15 bases left in between. The CDR3 spells CASSLTGSLQEAFF. As DNA, the CDR3 is TGTGCCAGCAGCTTAACAGGGTCCCTACAAGAAGCTTTCTTT. Combining the CDR3 with reference TRBV13 and TRBJ1-1 gives the whole variable domain AAGVIQSPRHLIKEKRETATLKCYPIPRHDTVYWYQQGPGQDPQFLISFYEKMQSDKGSIPDRFSAQQFSDYHSELNMSSLELGDSALYFCASSLTGSLQEAFFGQGTRLTVV.

This rearrangement joins TRBV11-1 to TRBJ1-2; a possible D gene is TRBD1 (5 bases). This CDR3 spans 12 amino acids. V was trimmed by 3 bases and J by 8 bases, leaving 10 bases between them. The germline CDR1 and CDR2 sequences are SGHAT and FQDESV (reference sequence). The DNA for the CDR3 is TGTGCCAGCAGCTTCTCGGGGGTCGGCTACACCTTC. This gives the protein CASSFSGVGYTF.

This clone was detected only once. The genes are TRBV9 and TRBJ2-3; D unresolved. This CDR3 is 16 amino acids long. Trimming took 3 bases from V and 0 from J, leaving 14 bases between them. Germline assignment: CDR1 SGDLS and CDR2 YYNGEE. The CDR3 reads CASSALAASSTDTQYF. The CDR3 bases are TGTGCCAGCAGCGCGTTAGCAGCTTCTAGCACAGATACGCAGTATTTT. The variable domain in full, completed from reference TRBV9 and TRBJ2-3, reads DSGVTQTPKHLITATGQRVTLRCSPRSGDLSVYWYQQSLDQGLQFLIQYYNGEERAKGNILERFSAQQFPDLHSELNLSSLELGDSALYFCASSALAASSTDTQYFGPGTRLTVL.

This chain links TRBV9 with TRBJ2-1; 10 positions agree with TRBD2. Germline V gene lookup returns CDR1 SGDLS and CDR2 YYNGEE. The CDR3 sequence is 15 residues long. The ends lost 3 bases at V and 6 bases at J; junction bases unmatched: 6. This CDR3 reads CASSGLAGFINEQFF. Here the CDR3 DNA reads TGTGCCAGCAGCGGACTAGCGGGTTTTATCAATGAGCAGTTCTTC.

The chain joins TRBV7-9 to TRBJ2-1; 9 nucleotides agree with TRBD2. This CDR3 has 16 amino acids. From germline, CDR1 is SEHNR and CDR2 FQNEAQ (reference sequence). V gave up 3 bases and J gave up 6 bases; unmatched junction bases: 9. The CDR3 region has the DNA TGTGCCAGCAGCTTGGCGGGCGGGAGGGCCGTCAATGAGCAGTTCTTC. Translating it yields CASSLAGGRAVNEQFF.

V is TRBV6-5 and J is TRBJ2-7; D not certain. V lost 4 bases and J 3 bases, leaving 7 bases between the germline ends. Germline loops: CDR1 MNHEY, CDR2 SVGAGI. CDR3 length: 12 amino acids. CDR3 in DNA: TGTGCCAGCAGTTCCTCTCGCTACGAGCAGTACTTC. Translation gives CASSSSRYEQYF.

Here the CDR3 reads CASANYSYEQYF. CDR3 nucleotides: TGCGCCAGCGCGAACTACTCCTACGAGCAGTACTTC. The chain couples TRBV5-1 to TRBJ2-7, with D hard to call. The germline gives CDR1 SGHRS, CDR2 YFSETQ. V was cut by 7 bases and J by 0 bases, with 8 bases left in between. The CDR3 runs 12 residues.

The chain uses TRBV28 and TRBJ2-5; weak D call: TRBD2 (6 bases). Trimming pared 6 bases from V and 2 bases from J, leaving 19 bases between. CDR1 MDHEN and CDR2 SYDVKM come from the germline V gene. This CDR3 contains 16 residues. CDR3: CASRKGSGLVQETQYF. The CDR3, as DNA: TGTGCCAGCAGAAAGGGATCGGGACTGGTTCAAGAGACCCAGTACTTC.

This sequence joins TRBV9 and TRBJ2-1, with 8 bases that match TRBD2. V lost 3 bases to trimming and J lost 0 bases; unmatched junction nucleotides: 8. Germline CDR1 and CDR2: SGDLS and YYNGEE. CDR3 length equals 17 residues. As DNA, the CDR3 is TGTGCCAGCAGCGCCCCGGGGGGGCCGGCCTCCTACAATGAGCAGTTCTTC. Encoded protein: CASSAPGGPASYNEQFF.

This rearrangement joins TRBV7-6 to TRBJ2-1; D is possibly TRBD1 (6 bases). The CDR3 runs 17 residues. Per the germline V gene, CDR1 is SGHVS and CDR2 is FNYEAQ. Trimming took off 5 bases at V and 5 bases at J, with 22 bases between the two ends. CDR3 DNA: TGTGCCAGCAGCCCATCGGGCAGGGGCCCATCCCACAATGAGCAGTTCTTC. It translates to CASSPSGRGPSHNEQFF.

The genes are TRBV6-1 and TRBJ2-1, with D unresolved. The germline V gene encodes CDR1 MNHNS and CDR2 SASEGT. The length of the CDR3 is 15 residues. Between the trimmed V and J ends, which lost 4 bases and 0 bases, there was a span of 10 bases. The CDR3, as DNA: TGTGCCAGCAGTGTTTACGGTAGCTCCTACAATGAGCAGTTCTTC. Translating it yields CASSVYGSSYNEQFF.

This clone was seen only once. The rearrangement links TRBV11-2 to TRBJ2-5; D perhaps matches TRBD2 (5 bases). Germline values: CDR1 SGHAT, CDR2 FQNNGV. This CDR3 spans 14 amino acids. The V gene lost 3 bases and the J gene lost 1 base, with 9 bases spanning the gap. The CDR3 is CASSFGLLQETQYF. DNA for the CDR3: TGTGCCAGCAGCTTCGGACTGCTCCAAGAGACCCAGTACTTC. The variable domain in full, with the rest retrieved from reference TRBV11-2 and TRBJ2-5, is EAGVAQSPRYKIIEKRQSVAFWCNPISGHATLYWYQQILGQGPKLLIQFQNNGVVDDSQLPKDRFSAERLKGVDSTLKIQPAKLEDSAVYLCASSFGLLQETQYFGPGTRLLVL.

The chain uses TRBV11-2 and TRBJ2-1; D call uncertain. Germline-derived CDR1 and CDR2 are SGHAT and FQNNGV. The CDR3 is 16 residues long. With 5 bases removed from V and 0 bases from J, the gap between germline ends came to 14 bases. This CDR3 reads CASSPLRLGSYNEQFF. The CDR3 DNA is TGTGCCAGCAGCCCGCTAAGACTGGGCTCCTACAATGAGCAGTTCTTC.

The rearrangement uses TRBV7-9 and TRBJ2-2, with D uncertain. V was shortened by 7 bases and J by 2 bases, with 14 bases between the two germline ends. Germline CDR1 SEHNR, CDR2 FQNEAQ (reference sequence). CDR3 length: 15 residues. As DNA, the CDR3 is TGTGCCAGCAACGAGAATGGTCTCAACACCGGGGAGCTGTTTTTT. It yields the protein CASNENGLNTGELFF.

V and J are TRBV28 and TRBJ2-2; TRBD1 agrees at 8 bases. V shed 6 bases and J 7 bases; nucleotides not matched to a gene: 7. The CDR3 covers 14 residues. Germline V lookup: CDR1 MDHEN, CDR2 SYDVKM. The CDR3 coding sequence is TGTGCCAGCAGCCTTGACAGGGGCAACGGGGAGCTGTTTTTT. It codes for CASSLDRGNGELFF.

The CDR3 region is CAWSQVRDIKNIQYF. CDR3 coding DNA: TGTGCCTGGAGTCAAGTCCGGGACATTAAAAACATTCAGTACTTC. V is TRBV30 and J is TRBJ2-4; weak D call: TRBD1 (6 bases). The germline V and J ends were trimmed by 2 bases and 4 bases, with 15 bases remaining between them. CDR1 and CDR2 from the germline V gene are GTSNPN and SVGIG (reference sequence). This CDR3 is 15 amino acids long.

The V call is TRBV5-1, the J call TRBJ1-1; 7 bases agree with TRBD1. V gave up 2 bases and J gave up 8 bases; unmatched junction bases: 9. The CDR3 sequence is 14 residues long. CDR1 is SGHRS, CDR2 YFSETQ, per germline. In DNA, the CDR3 is TGCGCCAGCAGCTTCCGGGACAGAACACTAGAAGCTTTCTTT. Translating gives CASSFRDRTLEAFF. Supplemented by reference TRBV5-1 and TRBJ1-1, the full variable domain reads KAGVTQTPRYLIKTRGQQVTLSCSPISGHRSVSWYQQTPGQGLQFLFEYFSETQRNKGNFPGRFSGRQFSNSRSEMNVSTLELGDSALYLCASSFRDRTLEAFFGQGTRLTVV.

V usage is TRBV7-8 and J usage is TRBJ2-2; TRBD2 agrees at 12 bases. Germline V gives CDR1 SGHVS, CDR2 FQNEAQ. With 6 bases clipped from V and 4 bases from J, the junction kept 12 bases outside the gene matches. The CDR3 contains 18 residues. The CDR3 region is CASRTLAGGVGRTGELFF. The CDR3, as DNA: TGTGCCAGCAGAACCCTAGCGGGAGGGGTGGGGCGCACCGGGGAGCTGTTTTTT.

The chain employs TRBV25-1 and TRBJ2-1, with 8 bases matching TRBD2. The CDR3 extends over 15 amino acids. With V trimmed by 1 base and J by 7 bases, 6 bases remained unmatched. Germline V CDR1 and CDR2: MGHDK, SYGVNS. Here the CDR3 DNA reads TGTGCCAGCAGTGAATTAGGACTAGCAGGGAATGAGCAGTTCTTC. Translated, it gives CASSELGLAGNEQFF.

This clone has only one observation. The CDR3 DNA follows: TGTGCCAGCAGCCAACGAAACTTAGGCCAGGTCGTCCGATCCTACAATGAGCAGTTCTTC. Its protein is CASSQRNLGQVVRSYNEQFF. This chain uses TRBV28 with TRBJ2-1; D gene uncertain. This CDR3 comprises 20 residues. Trimming took off 6 bases at V and 1 base at J, with 28 bases between the two ends. CDR1 is MDHEN and CDR2 is SYDVKM in the germline V gene.

This clone was detected once. The chain is built from TRBV9 and TRBJ2-3, with TRBD1 matching 8 bases. The V and J ends lost 3 bases and 3 bases, in that order; junction bases with no gene match: 12. This CDR3 region has 17 residues. Germline-derived CDR1 and CDR2 are SGDLS and YYNGEE. CDR3 DNA sequence: TGTGCCAGCAGCGATTTAACCGGGACAGGTAAAACAGATACGCAGTATTTT. It encodes CASSDLTGTGKTDTQYF.

In this sample, this clone turned up once. V is TRBV19 and J is TRBJ1-3, with 9 bases aligning to TRBD1. Per germline, CDR1 LNHDA and CDR2 SQIVND (reference sequence). The V segment lost 5 bases and the J segment 2 bases; nucleotides outside the gene matches: 7. The CDR3 covers 16 residues. The CDR3, as DNA: TGTGCCAGTAGTGCCTCGGGACAGGGCGCTGGAAACACCATATATTTT. Its protein is CASSASGQGAGNTIYF.